Following are 29 T cell receptor beta chains from one sample sequenced in a study of shared clonotypes between healthy human individuals. Produced via immunoSEQ multiplex PCR; TCRdb's table is partial and in-frame only. The sample holds hundreds of thousands of clones, over 90% seen once. Naive CD8 isolation took CD45RO-negative cells positively selected for CCR7 and excluded terminally differentiated effector memory CD45RA+ cells. The sequenced material came from naive CD8+ T cells sorted from blood. Every receptor here comes from a man aged 25 to 40 in good health.

The chain combines TRBV7-8 with TRBJ2-7, with D possibly being TRBD1 (5 bases). Looked up from germline, CDR1 is SGHVS and CDR2 is FQNEAQ. This CDR3 contains 14 residues. The V gene lost 1 base and the J gene lost 1 base, with 8 bases spanning the gap. CDR3 amino acids: CASSLGTGSYEQYF. CDR3 coding DNA: TGTGCCAGCAGCTTAGGCACAGGATCCTACGAGCAGTACTTC. Variable domain in full (rest from reference TRBV7-8 and TRBJ2-7): GAGVSQSPRYKVAKRGQDVALRCDPISGHVSLFWYQQALGQGPEFLTYFQNEAQLDKSGLPSDRFFAERPEGSVSTLKIQRTQQEDSAVYLCASSLGTGSYEQYFGPGTRLTVT.

This clone was recorded only once. In DNA, the CDR3 is TGCGCCAGTGGGCTAGCGGGGAGATCCTACGAGCAGTACTTC. Protein product: CASGLAGRSYEQYF. The gene calls are TRBV5-1 and TRBJ2-7; TRBD2 matches at 9 bases. CDR1 SGHRS and CDR2 YFSETQ come from the germline V gene. Trimming took 8 bases from V and 1 from J; bases not matched to a gene: 7. CDR3 length: 14 residues.

V gene TRBV28 combines with J gene TRBJ2-3; TRBD2 agrees at 8 bases. V lost 8 bases, J lost 6 bases, and 1 base stayed unmatched. Germline V gene data show CDR1 as MDHEN and CDR2 as SYDVKM. The CDR3 runs 11 residues. The CDR3 DNA follows: TGTGCCAGCCGGGGGGGCGATACGCAGTATTTT. It yields the protein CASRGGDTQYF.

This clone is a singleton in its sample. As DNA, the CDR3 is TGCGCCAGCAGCTCCACCTCCGGGACTTTGGGAACACGGTACGAGCAGTACTTC. It is translated as CASSSTSGTLGTRYEQYF. J is TRBJ2-7 and V is TRBV4-1, with a possible D match to TRBD2 (6 bases). V gave up 5 bases and J gave up 4 bases, with 27 bases separating them. The germline V gene has CDR1 MGHRA and CDR2 YSYEKL. This CDR3 comprises 18 residues.

The rearrangement uses TRBV4-2 and TRBJ2-1, with 7 bases lining up with TRBD2. CDR3 length: 16 residues. Germline values: CDR1 LGHNA, CDR2 YNFKEQ. Losses at the gene ends were 4 bases for V and 8 bases for J; bases not matched to a gene: 14. The CDR3 DNA follows: TGTGCCAGCAGCCCAGGGCGGGAGTACGGAGTCGATGAGCAGTTCTTC. Translating it yields CASSPGREYGVDEQFF.

The chain combines TRBV5-1 with TRBJ2-7, with 9 nucleotides matching TRBD1. Trimming removed 3 bases from V and 6 bases from J; junction bases left unmatched: 10. Germline lookup yields CDR1 SGHRS and CDR2 YFSETQ. This CDR3 has 15 amino acids. Here the CDR3 DNA reads TGCGCCAGCAGCTCCCACCGGGACAGGGAGGGCGAGCAGTACTTC. It encodes CASSSHRDREGEQYF.

The V gene is TRBV9, the J gene TRBJ1-2, with TRBD1 as a possible D gene (6 bases). The CDR3 extends over 14 amino acids. Per the germline V gene, CDR1 is SGDLS and CDR2 is YYNGEE. The V and J ends lost 4 bases and 7 bases respectively, with 17 bases between them. CDR3 bases: TGTGCCAGCAGCTACCGGACAGCACCGAGTGGCTACACCTTC. It specifies CASSYRTAPSGYTF.

The genes are TRBV28 and TRBJ2-1, with 9 bases lining up with TRBD2. V shed 2 bases and J 5 bases; nucleotides not matched to a gene: 10. CDR3 length: 17 residues. Per germline, CDR1 MDHEN and CDR2 SYDVKM. CDR3 bases: TGTGCCAGCAGTTTAGGGGAAGGACTAGCGAAAAACAATGAGCAGTTCTTC. This encodes CASSLGEGLAKNNEQFF.

The chain couples TRBV6-5 to TRBJ1-1, with D possibly TRBD1 on 6 matching bases. Germline CDR1 and CDR2: MNHEY and SVGAGI. Trimming cost V 6 bases and J 4 bases, with 12 bases left between them. The CDR3 loop spans 13 amino acids. The CDR3 loop is CASSHQGITEAFF. CDR3 in DNA: TGTGCCAGCAGCCACCAGGGGATCACTGAAGCTTTCTTT.

Note on this clone: This same CDR3 is encoded by further DNA sequences in the sample. CDR3 sequence (DNA): TGTGCCTGGAGTGTACTGGGGAATGAGCAGTACTTC. Its translation: CAWSVLGNEQYF. The chain employs TRBV30 and TRBJ2-7; no definite D call. The V gene lost 0 bases and the J gene lost 7 bases, with 10 bases spanning the gap. The CDR3 has 12 residues. Germline assignment: CDR1 GTSNPN and CDR2 SVGIG (reference sequence).

The chain couples TRBV6-6 to TRBJ2-7; D ambiguous. The germline gives CDR1 MNHNY, CDR2 SVGAGI (reference sequence). The CDR3 extends over 12 amino acids. The germline V and J ends were trimmed by 3 bases and 0 bases, with 3 bases remaining between them. In nucleotides, the CDR3 is TGTGCCAGCAGTTATGACTCCTACGAGCAGTACTTC. It encodes CASSYDSYEQYF.

In regard to this clone: The sample has other DNA sequences that encode this CDR3 too. The chain combines TRBV7-9 with TRBJ2-7; 12 nucleotides agree with TRBD1. The CDR3 sequence is 15 residues long. Looked up from germline, CDR1 is SEHNR and CDR2 is FQNEAQ (reference sequence). The junction had 4 bases not matched to a gene; V was cut back by 3 bases and J by 4 bases. CDR3 coding DNA: TGTGCCAGCAGCTTCCCGGGACAGGGGGCTTACGAGCAGTACTTC. Translated, it gives CASSFPGQGAYEQYF.

This clone was counted between two and nine times. V gene TRBV29-1 combines with J gene TRBJ2-1, with 12 bases fitting TRBD2. The V segment lost 0 bases and the J segment 9 bases; nucleotides outside the gene matches: 6. CDR1 is SQVTM, CDR2 ANQGSEA, per germline. CDR3 length equals 15 residues. The chain's CDR3 is CSVEDRLAGVSEQFF. DNA for the CDR3: TGCAGCGTTGAAGATCGACTAGCGGGAGTCAGTGAGCAGTTCTTC.

This clone is a singleton in its sample. This chain connects TRBV27 to TRBJ2-7; tentative D call: TRBD1 (6 bases). Germline V gene lookup returns CDR1 MNHEY and CDR2 SMNVEV (reference sequence). The CDR3 contains 12 residues. Trimming shortened V by 1 base and J by 7 bases, and 8 bases separated the two germline ends. The CDR3 DNA reads TGTGCCAGCAGTTTATTAACAGGGGAGCAGTACTTC. Translation gives CASSLLTGEQYF.

V gene TRBV4-1 combines with J gene TRBJ2-2, with D tentatively TRBD1 (5 bases). The germline gives CDR1 MGHRA, CDR2 YSYEKL. The CDR3 runs 19 residues. With 1 base removed from V and 3 bases from J, the gap between germline ends came to 21 bases. Here the CDR3 reads CASSQGFPIGNRYTGELFF. The CDR3 nucleotides are TGCGCCAGCAGCCAAGGATTCCCAATAGGGAACAGGTACACCGGGGAGCTGTTTTTT.

The chain joins TRBV6-5 to TRBJ2-5; TRBD1 is a possible D gene (5 bases). V shed 5 bases and J shed 2 bases, with 9 bases lying between them. Germline V gene data show CDR1 as MNHEY and CDR2 as SVGAGI. The CDR3 contains 13 residues. The CDR3 DNA reads as TGTGCCAGCAGTGGTAGGGGTCAAGAGACCCAGTACTTC. It codes for CASSGRGQETQYF.

The rearrangement joins TRBV19 to TRBJ2-7; 10 bases line up with TRBD1. Trimming removed 5 bases from V and 2 bases from J; junction bases left unmatched: 9. The CDR3 is 16 amino acids. CDR1 and CDR2 from the germline V gene are LNHDA and SQIVND (reference sequence). CDR3 in DNA: TGTGCCAGTAGTTCTATCTTCGGACAGGGGGCCTACGAGCAGTACTTC. Translated, it gives CASSSIFGQGAYEQYF.

Here the CDR3 reads CASSEVRQGGDEQFF. The DNA of the CDR3 is TGTGCCAGCAGTGAAGTTAGACAGGGTGGGGATGAGCAGTTCTTC. The rearrangement uses TRBV6-1 and TRBJ2-1; 7 bases fit TRBD1. Germline CDR1 MNHNS, CDR2 SASEGT. This CDR3 spans 15 amino acids. V gave up 1 base and J gave up 8 bases; unmatched junction bases: 8.

V and J are TRBV27 and TRBJ1-3; no definite D call. The CDR3 covers 12 residues. V was cut by 5 bases and J by 9 bases, with 11 bases left in between. The germline V gene has CDR1 MNHEY and CDR2 SMNVEV (reference sequence). CDR3 in amino acids: CASSNPPGTIYF. The CDR3 DNA follows: TGTGCCAGCAGTAACCCTCCGGGCACCATATATTTT.

The CDR3 region is CASSLAQSGRTDEQFF. CDR3 sequence (DNA): TGCGCCAGCAGCTTGGCCCAGAGCGGGAGGACCGATGAGCAGTTCTTC. The J gene is TRBJ2-1, the V gene TRBV5-1, with 9 bases matching TRBD2. The CDR3 spans 16 residues. Trimming took 0 bases from V and 8 from J; bases not matched to a gene: 9. Per the germline V gene, CDR1 is SGHRS and CDR2 is YFSETQ.

In this sample, this clone turned up once. The chain is built from TRBV27 and TRBJ2-1; D might be TRBD1 or TRBD2, each matching 5 bases. Trimming removed 6 bases from V and 4 bases from J, with 16 bases in between. The germline CDR1 and CDR2 sequences are MNHEY and SMNVEV (reference sequence). This CDR3 spans 15 amino acids. CDR3 DNA: TGTGCCAGCAGCCCTTGGGGGAAGGCTTACAATGAGCAGTTCTTC. Translation: CASSPWGKAYNEQFF.

In the case of this clone: This sample also contains other DNA sequences that code for the same CDR3. The V call is TRBV27, the J call TRBJ2-5, with 7 bases lining up with TRBD2. V shed 1 base, J shed 5 bases, and the junction held 4 bases outside the gene matches. Germline V CDR1 and CDR2: MNHEY, SMNVEV (reference sequence). The CDR3 totals 14 residues. The CDR3 nucleotides are TGTGCCAGCAGTTTATTGGGGGAGGGCGAGACCCAGTACTTC. Translating it yields CASSLLGEGETQYF.

Remarks on this clone: The same CDR3 can be traced to other DNA sequences in this sample. This sequence joins TRBV7-9 and TRBJ2-7, with TRBD1 matching 8 bases. The length of the CDR3 is 14 residues. The V segment lost 4 bases and the J segment 1 base; nucleotides outside the gene matches: 3. In germline, CDR1 is SEHNR, CDR2 FQNEAQ (reference sequence). The CDR3 sequence: CASSSRTGSYEQYF. CDR3 in DNA: TGTGCCAGCAGCTCCCGGACAGGGTCCTACGAGCAGTACTTC.

This chain links TRBV28 with TRBJ1-2, with 9 bases that match TRBD1. The CDR3 loop spans 14 amino acids. V gave up 6 bases and J gave up 8 bases; unmatched junction bases: 10. Per the germline V gene, CDR1 is MDHEN and CDR2 is SYDVKM. CDR3 DNA: TGTGCCAGCAGGGACCCCGGGACAGGGAAAGGCTACACCTTC. This translates into CASRDPGTGKGYTF.

This chain joins TRBV7-8 and TRBJ2-5; D remains ambiguous. The V gene's germline CDR1 is SGHVS and CDR2 FQNEAQ. V lost 8 bases, J lost 1 base, and 17 bases lay in between. This CDR3 contains 15 residues. The CDR3 is CASAKSRQFQETQYF. The CDR3 region has the DNA TGTGCCAGCGCTAAATCCCGGCAGTTCCAAGAGACCCAGTACTTC.

The chain uses TRBV7-9 and TRBJ2-1; D is possibly TRBD2 (6 bases). Between the trimmed V and J ends, which lost 5 bases and 4 bases, there was a span of 15 bases. Germline assignment: CDR1 SEHNR and CDR2 FQNEAQ (reference sequence). CDR3 size: 15 residues. The CDR3 bases are TGTGCCAGCAGCCCGGGAGAATCCTTATACAATGAGCAGTTCTTC. Translating gives CASSPGESLYNEQFF.

The genes are TRBV27 and TRBJ2-2; no reliable D call. V was clipped by 3 bases and J by 7 bases, with 9 bases between them. CDR1 and CDR2 from the germline V gene are MNHEY and SMNVEV (reference sequence). This CDR3 comprises 13 residues. The CDR3 sequence: CASSFSRGGELFF. The CDR3, as DNA: TGTGCCAGCAGTTTCTCGAGAGGCGGGGAGCTGTTTTTT.

V is TRBV15 and J is TRBJ2-1; 9 nucleotides line up with TRBD2. Germline V gene lookup returns CDR1 LNHNV and CDR2 YYDKDF (reference sequence). V dropped 4 bases and J dropped 9; count of bases not matched to a gene: 16. The CDR3 contains 17 residues. In DNA form, the CDR3 reads TGTGCCACCAGCATCATGGAGGCGAGCGGGAGGACGGGTGAGCAGTTCTTC. It specifies CATSIMEASGRTGEQFF.

The chain joins TRBV6-5 to TRBJ2-3; perhaps TRBD1 as D (6 bases). Trimming left V 5 bases short and J 1 base short, with 10 bases between. The CDR3 loop spans 14 amino acids. Looked up from germline, CDR1 is MNHEY and CDR2 is SVGAGI. Written as DNA, the CDR3 is TGTGCCAGCAGTACAGGGTGGGGCACAGATACGCAGTATTTT. Its protein product is CASSTGWGTDTQYF.